Following are 30 T cell receptor beta chains from one sample sequenced in a study of metastatic and nonmetastatic thyroid tumors. With MiXCR, TCRdb reprocessed the PCR reads. This repertoire shows 70,000 or so clones, about 14% found once; its top ten account for approximately 7%. Thyroid surgery had not been preceded by any treatment in any patient. Sequences were obtained from blood. The receptors here all came from a male donor with papillary thyroid cancer or a benign thyroid nodule (not recorded which). Some clones in this sample may be carry-over from other donors' samples.

This clone was found a few times. A read error may explain this, as a much larger clone is one base away. The conserved phenylalanine or tryptophan normally closing the CDR3 is absent here, so this likely arose from a read error. V gene TRBV6-1 combines with J gene TRBJ2-5, with a weak D call TRBD2 (7 bases). The germline V gene has CDR1 MNHNS and CDR2 SASEGT. The ends were cut back, 11 bases at V and 2 bases at J, with 15 bases in the middle. The CDR3 runs to 13 residues. This chain's CDR3 is CAVGGGDQETQYS. CDR3 nucleotides: TGTGCCGTAGGGGGGGGTGATCAAGAGACCCAGTACTCC.

In this sample, this clone turned up many times. The J gene is TRBJ2-7, the V gene TRBV2; D not resolved. CDR1 SNHLY and CDR2 FYNNEI come from the germline V gene. V was shortened by 5 bases and J by 4 bases, with 9 bases between the two germline ends. The CDR3 is 12 residues long. The CDR3 here is CASSSYGYEQYF. CDR3 nucleotides: TGTGCCAGCAGTTCGTACGGGTACGAGCAGTACTTC.

There are many counts of this clone. J is TRBJ1-1 and V is TRBV6-5; no reliable D call. Trimming took off 0 bases at V and 1 base at J, with 3 bases between the two ends. Germline V gene data show CDR1 as MNHEY and CDR2 as SVGAGI. The CDR3 is made up of 13 amino acids. The DNA of the CDR3 is TGTGCCAGCAGTTACTCATGGAACACTGAAGCTTTCTTT. Encoded protein: CASSYSWNTEAFF.

This clone was counted many times. The sample carries other DNA sequences with the same CDR3. The genes are TRBV24-1 and TRBJ2-5; 11 bases map to TRBD2. Looked up from germline, CDR1 is KGHDR and CDR2 is SFDVKD. The V segment lost 4 bases and the J segment 5 bases; nucleotides outside the gene matches: 5. The CDR3 consists of 15 residues. The CDR3 reads CATSELAGVRETQYF. The CDR3 DNA reads TGTGCCACCAGTGAACTAGCGGGAGTGCGGGAGACCCAGTACTTC.

Concerning this clone itself: A much larger clone lies a single base off, so this may be a read error. Other DNA sequences in this sample translate to the same CDR3. This rearrangement joins TRBV19 to TRBJ1-1, with a weak D call TRBD1 (5 bases). V lost 9 bases to trimming and J lost 5 bases, with 13 bases between them. This CDR3 spans 12 amino acids. CDR1 is LNHDA, CDR2 SQIVND, per germline (reference sequence). The CDR3 DNA sequence: TGTGCCAGCACCGCAGGGAAAACTGAAGCTTTCTTT. Residues: CASTAGKTEAFF. Variable domain in full (rest from reference TRBV19 and TRBJ1-1): DGGITQSPKYLFRKEGQNVTLSCEQNLNHDAMYWYRQDPGQGLRLIYYSQIVNDFQKGDIAEGYSVSREKKESFPLTVTSAQKNPTAFYLCASTAGKTEAFFGQGTRLTVV.

Ten or more counts support this clone. The chain uses TRBV20-1 and TRBJ1-1; 9 nucleotides line up with TRBD1. CDR3 length: 13 residues. With V trimmed by 5 bases and J by 3 bases, 4 bases remained unmatched. Germline V CDR1 and CDR2: DFQATT, SNEGSKA (reference sequence). CDR3 bases: TGCAGTGCTCAGACAGGGGGGGACACTGAAGCTTTCTTT. As protein: CSAQTGGDTEAFF.

This clone was counted a few times. The chain carries TRBV12-3 or TRBV12-4 and TRBJ2-1; perhaps TRBD2 as D (6 bases). Between the trimmed V and J ends, which lost 7 bases and 9 bases, there was a span of 22 bases. The CDR3 totals 15 residues. DNA for the CDR3: TGTGCCAGCAACTCCAGGACTATCGGCAAGGTTGAGCAGTTCTTC. Translation gives CASNSRTIGKVEQFF.

The sample holds many counts of this clone. The chain carries TRBV12-3 or TRBV12-4 and TRBJ1-3; weak D call: TRBD1 (6 bases). The CDR3 contains 15 residues. V lost 4 bases, J lost 0 bases, and 10 bases lay in between. CDR3 residues: CASSSTGASGNTIYF. The CDR3 nucleotides are TGTGCCAGCAGTTCGACAGGTGCCTCTGGAAACACCATATATTTT.

This clone was found many times. The chain employs TRBV5-1 and TRBJ1-2; a possible D gene is TRBD1 (6 bases). Germline V lookup: CDR1 SGHRS, CDR2 YFSETQ. With 0 bases removed from V and 8 bases from J, the gap between germline ends came to 11 bases. This CDR3 contains 13 residues. Written as DNA, the CDR3 is TGCGCCAGCAGCTTGGAGGGGGGTTCGGGCTACACCTTC. This encodes CASSLEGGSGYTF.

The sample holds many counts of this clone. This sequence joins TRBV6-6 and TRBJ2-1; 7 positions agree with TRBD1. V dropped 0 bases and J dropped 8; count of bases not matched to a gene: 19. The CDR3 runs 19 residues. In germline, CDR1 is MNHNY, CDR2 SVGAGI (reference sequence). CDR3 coding DNA: TGTGCCAGCAGTTACTCGTTCAGGGCCTCCAGGGGGAATGGCGATGAGCAGTTCTTC. This gives the protein CASSYSFRASRGNGDEQFF.

In this sample, this clone turned up a few times. This may come from a read error, since a much larger clone is one base off. The chain employs TRBV20-1 and TRBJ1-5, with D possibly TRBD1 on 6 matching bases. The CDR3 extends over 15 amino acids. In germline, CDR1 is DFQATT, CDR2 SNEGSKA (reference sequence). CDR3 sequence (DNA): TGCAGTGCTAGATCGGGGGGGGGCAGGAATCAGCCCCAGCGTTTT. Translated: CSARSGGGRNQPQRF.

This clone has only a few counts. The chain uses TRBV4-3 and TRBJ1-1; a possible D gene is TRBD1 (5 bases). Germline lookup yields CDR1 LGHNA and CDR2 YSLEER. V lost 0 bases to trimming and J lost 0 bases, with 17 bases between them. The CDR3 sequence is 18 residues long. The CDR3 loop is CASSQDSREGKMNTEAFF. Here the CDR3 DNA reads TGCGCCAGCAGCCAAGATTCTCGGGAGGGGAAGATGAACACTGAAGCTTTCTTT.

This rearrangement joins TRBV20-1 to TRBJ2-7, with 8 bases aligning to TRBD1. After removal of 4 bases from V and 6 bases from J, the junction contained 11 bases not matched to a gene. Germline V gene data show CDR1 as DFQATT and CDR2 as SNEGSKA (reference sequence). CDR3 size: 14 residues. CDR3 loop: CSAKSDRGNGEQYF. The DNA of the CDR3 is TGCAGTGCTAAAAGCGACAGGGGAAATGGCGAGCAGTACTTC.

This clone was seen only a few times. The rearrangement links TRBV12-3 or TRBV12-4 to TRBJ2-2, with 7 bases lining up with TRBD1. The CDR3 totals 17 residues. J gave up 0 bases and V 6 bases, and 10 bases lay outside the gene matches. The DNA for the CDR3 is TGTGCCAGCAGACTTGGGACAGTGCGTGCGAACACCGGGGAGCTGTTTTTT. Its translation: CASRLGTVRANTGELFF.

In regard to this clone: With a much larger clone just one base away, this may be a read error. This chain joins TRBV28 and TRBJ2-5; TRBD2 matches at 11 bases. The CDR3 is made up of 16 amino acids. Germline-derived CDR1 and CDR2 are MDHEN and SYDVKM. Trimming took 5 bases from V and 5 from J; bases not matched to a gene: 10. CDR3: CASSQTLAGGLETQYF. In DNA, the CDR3 is TGTGCCAGCAGTCAAACCCTAGCGGGAGGTTTGGAGACCCAGTACTTC. The full variable domain, its missing parts supplied by reference TRBV28 and TRBJ2-5, is DVKVTQSSRYLVKRTGEKVFLECVQDMDHENMFWYRQDPGLGLRLIYFSYDVKMKEKGDIPEGYSVSREKKERFSLILESASTNQTSMYLCASSQTLAGGLETQYFGPGTRLLVL.

This clone came up many times. Without the conserved terminal phenylalanine or tryptophan, this CDR3 likely stems from a read error. This chain links TRBV6-1 with TRBJ2-7; TRBD2 agrees at 7 bases. The CDR3 contains 14 residues. From germline, CDR1 is MNHNS and CDR2 SASEGT. V shed 4 bases and J 7 bases; nucleotides not matched to a gene: 10. CDR3 nucleotide sequence: TGTGCCAGCAGTGGGGGGGGAGTGGGGAATGAGCAGTACCTC. It codes for CASSGGGVGNEQYL.

This clone was seen only a few times. A single base separates this from a much larger clone, so it may be a read error. At the DNA level, this CDR3 is encoded by other sequences in the same sample as well. The chain has TRBV29-1 and TRBJ2-3; D may be TRBD2 (6 bases). Germline lookup yields CDR1 SQVTM and CDR2 ANQGSEA. The CDR3 totals 16 residues. DNA of the CDR3: TGCAGCGTTGGCCTGCCCTCCAGGGCGGGGATAGATACTCAGTATTTT. This sequence encodes CSVGLPSRAGIDTQYF.

This clone occurred many times. The J gene is TRBJ2-1, the V gene TRBV20-1; D is ambiguous. V lost 3 bases and J lost 3, with 15 bases in between. Germline CDR1 reads DFQATT; CDR2 reads SNEGSKA (reference sequence). The CDR3 sequence is 15 residues long. CDR3: CSASPSSWGYNEQFF. The DNA for the CDR3 is TGCAGTGCTAGTCCCTCTTCCTGGGGCTACAATGAGCAGTTCTTC.

As concerns this clone: Germline and junction disagree at one end, which may indicate a read error. This chain connects TRBV7-2 to TRBJ2-7; D is possibly TRBD2 (5 bases). The germline V gene has CDR1 SGHTA and CDR2 FQGNSA. The CDR3 totals 13 residues. CDR3 protein: CASSFSGSYDQYF. In DNA form, the CDR3 reads TGTGCCAGCAGCTTCTCGGGGTCATACGATCAGTACTTC.

This clone was recorded a few times. An end of the junction differs from the germline gene, which may be a read error. This rearrangement joins TRBV6-1 to TRBJ1-2; D perhaps matches TRBD1 (5 bases). Germline values: CDR1 MNHNS, CDR2 SASEGT. This CDR3 comprises 13 residues. The CDR3 DNA sequence: TGTGCCAGCAGCCAGGCTGACAGCTATGCCTACACCTTC. Translated: CASSQADSYAYTF.

This clone was recorded at least ten times. The V and J genes are TRBV19 and TRBJ2-1; weak D call: TRBD1 (5 bases). Germline V gives CDR1 LNHDA, CDR2 SQIVND (reference sequence). This CDR3 spans 11 amino acids. Trimming took off 6 bases at V and 6 bases at J, with 6 bases between the two ends. The CDR3 nucleotides are TGTGCCAGTAGGACAGTCAATGAGCAGTTCTTC. Its translation is CASRTVNEQFF.

This clone was observed many times. The chain couples TRBV28 to TRBJ1-1; D uncertain. From germline, CDR1 is MDHEN and CDR2 SYDVKM. Deletions cut 3 bases from V and 5 bases from J, with 16 bases between. The CDR3 length is 15 residues. This chain's CDR3 is CASSFGSFFLTEAFF. For the CDR3, the DNA is TGTGCCAGCAGTTTCGGCAGTTTTTTCCTTACTGAAGCTTTCTTT.

This clone showed up many times. The chain uses TRBV7-9 and TRBJ2-3, with 7 bases aligning to TRBD1. V gave up 3 bases and J gave up 5 bases; unmatched junction bases: 8. The CDR3 spans 15 residues. The germline V gene encodes CDR1 SEHNR and CDR2 FQNEAQ (reference sequence). CDR3 amino acids: CASSFQRSGGDTQYF. CDR3 sequence (DNA): TGTGCCAGCAGCTTTCAACGATCAGGGGGAGATACGCAGTATTTT.

This clone has more than one count but fewer than ten. This clone may be a read error of a much larger clone one base away. The chain links TRBV6-1 to TRBJ2-3, with a weak D call TRBD1 (5 bases). V lost 5 bases to trimming and J lost 7 bases, with 16 bases between them. CDR3 length: 14 residues. Germline CDR1 is MNHNS and CDR2 is SASEGT. The CDR3 reads CASSRQKESYTQYF. The CDR3 DNA reads as TGTGCCAGCAGTCGACAGAAGGAAAGTTATACGCAGTATTTT.

A few counts support this clone. Other DNA variants within this sample encode the same CDR3. The CDR3 DNA sequence: TGCGCCAGCAGCCAAAACCGGGAGGTTCAGGAGACCCAGTACTTC. It codes for CASSQNREVQETQYF. The V and J genes are TRBV4-1 and TRBJ2-5; 7 bases align to TRBD2. Trimming at V came to 2 bases and at J to 5 bases, leaving 8 bases not matched to a gene. Germline V CDR1 and CDR2: MGHRA, YSYEKL. The CDR3 is made up of 15 amino acids.

In this sample, this clone turned up many times. The chain couples TRBV9 to TRBJ2-1; 9 positions agree with TRBD2. The germline gives CDR1 SGDLS, CDR2 YYNGEE. The V and J ends lost 5 bases and 7 bases, in that order; junction bases with no gene match: 10. CDR3 length: 15 amino acids. CDR3: CASSLSGGLWNEQFF. The CDR3 nucleotides read TGTGCCAGCAGTCTTAGCGGGGGTCTTTGGAATGAGCAGTTCTTC.

Many counts were recorded for this clone. The rearrangement links TRBV11-2 to TRBJ1-1; no firm D call. Trimming shortened V by 6 bases and J by 4 bases, and 15 bases separated the two germline ends. Germline assignment: CDR1 SGHAT and CDR2 FQNNGV. The CDR3 spans 14 residues. The CDR3 coding sequence is TGTGCCAGCAGAGTCGGAAGACCACCCACTGAAGCTTTCTTT. It is translated as CASRVGRPPTEAFF.

This clone was counted many times. This rearrangement joins TRBV28 to TRBJ2-1, with D possibly being TRBD2 (6 bases). CDR1 MDHEN and CDR2 SYDVKM come from the germline V gene. This CDR3 is 17 amino acids long. V was trimmed by 5 bases and J by 2 bases, leaving 19 bases between them. In DNA, the CDR3 is TGTGCCAGCAGTCTCCCCTCGGGAGCGGACACCTACAATGAGCAGTTCTTC. It is translated as CASSLPSGADTYNEQFF.

This clone was seen many times. The chain is built from TRBV2 and TRBJ1-2; D call uncertain. The CDR3 has 13 amino acids. Germline CDR1 is SNHLY and CDR2 is FYNNEI. V lost 8 bases and J 2 bases, leaving 12 bases between the germline ends. The CDR3 is CASLERSNYGYTF. The CDR3 DNA reads TGTGCCAGCCTGGAGAGAAGCAACTATGGCTACACCTTC. Combining the CDR3 with reference TRBV2 and TRBJ1-2 gives the whole variable domain EPEVTQTPSHQVTQMGQEVILRCVPISNHLYFYWYRQILGQKVEFLVSFYNNEISEKSEIFDDQFSVERPDGSNFTLKIRSTKLEDSAMYFCASLERSNYGYTFGSGTRLTVV.

This clone was picked up many times. V is TRBV7-9 and J is TRBJ2-3, with TRBD2 matching 10 bases. CDR1 is SEHNR, CDR2 FQNEAQ, per germline (reference sequence). This CDR3 has 12 amino acids. After removal of 4 bases from V and 13 bases from J, the junction contained 5 bases not matched to a gene. The CDR3 bases are TGTGCCAGCAGCTCTGGGGGGACTAGCGAGTATTTT. It codes for CASSSGGTSEYF.